The subject of this entry is one T cell receptor (beta chain). This entry belongs to a study of blood T cell repertoires in COVID-19. Living in roughly 23 US areas, the participants were between about 18 and 100 years of age. This CDR3 region has 15 residues. With 0 bases removed from V and 4 bases from J, the gap between germline ends came to 12 bases. The germline CDR1 and CDR2 sequences are LGHNA and YSLEER. The data were produced by immunoSEQ multiplex PCR, yet TCRdb's version contains in-frame clones alone and is incomplete. Of hundreds of thousands of clones listed, about nine tenths were seen once; the top ten hold more than 8.5%.

Sequenced sample: PBMCs or T cells enriched from blood (not recorded which). The TCR originated in a young woman who had recovered from COVID-19. The genes are TRBV4-3 and TRBJ1-1, with D tentatively TRBD1 (5 bases). CDR3 nucleotides: TGCGCCAGCAGCCAAGATCCCAGGGCAGGCACTGAAGCTTTCTTT. Its translation is CASSQDPRAGTEAFF.